This T cell receptor beta chain was documented in a study of T cell responses to AZD1222 COVID-19 vaccine. Assay: immunoSEQ multiplex PCR; the TCRdb copy retains only in-frame clones and omits some. The table lists 100,000 to 120,000 clones, 89% of them singletons. The CDR3 covers 15 residues. Losses at the gene ends were 4 bases for V and 8 bases for J; bases not matched to a gene: 9. Germline CDR1 and CDR2: LNHDA and SQIVND (reference sequence). The chain has TRBV19 and TRBJ2-1, with TRBD2 matching 9 bases. This TCR came from an adult who received the AZD1222 COVID-19 vaccine. Sequencing used peripheral blood, obtained 28 days after the second AZD1222 dose. DNA of the CDR3: TGTGCCAGTAGTAGTAGCGGGAGAATTTACCATGAGCAGTTCTTC. This sequence encodes CASSSSGRIYHEQFF.